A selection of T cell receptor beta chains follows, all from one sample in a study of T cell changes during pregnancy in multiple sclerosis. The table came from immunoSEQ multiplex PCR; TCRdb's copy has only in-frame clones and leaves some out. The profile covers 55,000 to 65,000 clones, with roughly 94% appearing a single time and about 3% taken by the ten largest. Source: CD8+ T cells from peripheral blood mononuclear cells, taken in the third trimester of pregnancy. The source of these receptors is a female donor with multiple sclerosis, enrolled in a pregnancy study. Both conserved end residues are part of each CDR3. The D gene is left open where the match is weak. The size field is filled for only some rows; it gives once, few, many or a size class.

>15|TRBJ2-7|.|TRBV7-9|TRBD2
TGTGCCAGCAGCTCGGGACTAGCGAACCCCTACGAGCAGTACTTC
CASSSGLANPYEQYF
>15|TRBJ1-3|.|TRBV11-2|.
TGTGCCAGCAGCTCTAGTCGGGGTTCTGGAAACACCATATATTTT
CASSSSRGSGNTIYF
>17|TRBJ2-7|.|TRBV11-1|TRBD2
TGTGCCAGCAGCTTACCCAGGAGTGGACTAGCGACCTACGAGCAGTACTTC
CASSLPRSGLATYEQYF
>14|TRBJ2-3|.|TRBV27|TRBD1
TGTGCCAGCCACCAAGACAGGGCGGAAGATACGCAGTATTTT
CASHQDRAEDTQYF
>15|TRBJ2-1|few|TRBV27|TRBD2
TGTGCCAGCAGTTTACGGGCAGGGAGGGTCGATGAGCAGTTCTTC
CASSLRAGRVDEQFF
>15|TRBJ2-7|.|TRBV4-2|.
TGTGCCAGCAGCCAAGATACGGGAGCGAGCTACGAGCAGTACTTC
CASSQDTGASYEQYF
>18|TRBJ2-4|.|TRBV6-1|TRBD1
TGTGCCAGCAGTGCCGGGACAGGGGGCGCGTTAGCCAAAAACATTCAGTACTTC
CASSAGTGGALAKNIQYF
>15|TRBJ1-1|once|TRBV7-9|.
TGTGCCAGCAGCTTAGGGAGTGCCCGGGGCACTGAAGCTTTCTTT
CASSLGSARGTEAFF
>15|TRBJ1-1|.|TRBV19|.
TGTGCCAGTAGTCCCCGGGACACCTTGAACACTGAAGCTTTCTTT
CASSPRDTLNTEAFF
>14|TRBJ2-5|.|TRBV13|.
TGTGCCAGCAGCTCATTAGGGGGCCAAGAGACCCAGTACTTC
CASSSLGGQETQYF
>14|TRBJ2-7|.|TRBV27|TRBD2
TGTGCCAGCAGTTTAGCGGGAGGGAGGTACGAGCAGTACTTC
CASSLAGGRYEQYF
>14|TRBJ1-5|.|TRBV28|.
TGTGCCAGCAGTTTTTCCGGGGAAGTCAAGCCCCAGCATTTT
CASSFSGEVKPQHF
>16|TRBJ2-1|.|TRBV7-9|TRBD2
TGTGCCAGCAGCTCCGGGACTAGCGGAGTCTACAATGAGCAGTTCTTC
CASSSGTSGVYNEQFF
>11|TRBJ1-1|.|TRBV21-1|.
TGTGCCAGCAGGCGATACGGTGAAGCTTTCTTT
CASRRYGEAFF
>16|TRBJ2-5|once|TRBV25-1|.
TGTGCCAGCAGTGAATGGGATGGACAGCTCCAAGAGACCCAGTACTTC
CASSEWDGQLQETQYF
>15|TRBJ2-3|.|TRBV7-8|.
TGTGCCAGCAGCTTTCGGCCGACAGACACAGATACGCAGTATTTT
CASSFRPTDTDTQYF
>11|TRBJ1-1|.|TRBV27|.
TGTGCCAGCAGTGAGGGAACAAGAGCTTTCTTT
CASSEGTRAFF
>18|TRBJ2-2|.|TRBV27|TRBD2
TGTGCCAGCAGTTTTCGTTCCCCACTAGCGGAAAACACCGGGGAGCTGTTTTTT
CASSFRSPLAENTGELFF
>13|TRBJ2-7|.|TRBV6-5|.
TGTGCCAGCAGTTACTCGGGCAACTACGAGCAGTACTTC
CASSYSGNYEQYF
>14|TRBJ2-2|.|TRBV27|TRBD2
TGTGCCAGCAGTTTACTAGCGGGCTCCGGGGAGCTGTTTTTT
CASSLLAGSGELFF
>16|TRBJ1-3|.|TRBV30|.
TGTGCCTGGAGGGACTTACCCGGGGGCTCTGGAAACACCATATATTTT
CAWRDLPGGSGNTIYF
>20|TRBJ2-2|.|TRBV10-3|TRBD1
TGTGCCATCAACAATGTCAGGGGGCTTTGGCGGGGCTATTACCACGGGGAGCTGTTTTTT
CAINNVRGLWRGYYHGELFF
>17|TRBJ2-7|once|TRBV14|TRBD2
TGTGCCAGCAGCCCTAGAGGAGCGGGAGTGCTCCCCTACGAGCAGTACTTC
CASSPRGAGVLPYEQYF
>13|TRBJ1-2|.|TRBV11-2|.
TGTGCCAGCAGCAACCAGGCTCTAGCGGGCTACACCTTC
CASSNQALAGYTF
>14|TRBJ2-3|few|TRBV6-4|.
TGTGCCAGCAGTGAGGGCCAGGGTTCAGATACGCAGTATTTT
CASSEGQGSDTQYF
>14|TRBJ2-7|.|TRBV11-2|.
TGTGCCAGCAGCTTCTCGGGAGTGACGTACGAGCAGTACTTC
CASSFSGVTYEQYF
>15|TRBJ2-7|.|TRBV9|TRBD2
TGTGCCAGCAGCCCGGGACTAGCGGAATCCTACGAGCAGTACTTC
CASSPGLAESYEQYF
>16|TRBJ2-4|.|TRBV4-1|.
TGCGCCAGCAGCCAAGATCACTACCGCCAAGGAAACATTCAGTACTTC
CASSQDHYRQGNIQYF
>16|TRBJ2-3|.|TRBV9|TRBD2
TGTGCCAGCAGCGTAGGGACTAGCGCGGCCACAGATACGCAGTATTTT
CASSVGTSAATDTQYF
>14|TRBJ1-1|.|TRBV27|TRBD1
TGTGCCAGCAGCGTGACAGGGGGTCGTACTGAAGCTTTCTTT
CASSVTGGRTEAFF
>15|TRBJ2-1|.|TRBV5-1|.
TGCGCCAGCAACACCCTGGGCGCGCTTTTGGATGAGCAGTTCTTC
CASNTLGALLDEQFF
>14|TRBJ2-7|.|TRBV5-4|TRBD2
TGTGCCAGCAGCTCGAGCGGGGACCGCTACGAGCAGTACTTC
CASSSSGDRYEQYF
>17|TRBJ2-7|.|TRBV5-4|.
TGTGCCAGCAGCTTGATGGGAATTGGGGGGACCTCCTACGAGCAGTACTTC
CASSLMGIGGTSYEQYF
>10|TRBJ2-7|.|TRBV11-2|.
TGTGCCAGCATGCAGGGACAAACGTACTTC
CASMQGQTYF
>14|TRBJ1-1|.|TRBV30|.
TGTGCCTGGAGTGTACCGGGTTTTCACACTGAAGCTTTCTTT
CAWSVPGFHTEAFF
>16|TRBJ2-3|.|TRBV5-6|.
TGTGCCAGCAGCTTGACGGGACTTTGGGGCACAGATACGCAGTATTTT
CASSLTGLWGTDTQYF
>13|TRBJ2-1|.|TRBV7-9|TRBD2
TGTGCCACCCGGGCTAGCGGGAGTAATGAGCAGTTCTTC
CATRASGSNEQFF
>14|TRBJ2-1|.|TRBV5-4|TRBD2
TGTGCCAGCAGCTTGGCCGGGACTATGGATGAGCAGTTCTTC
CASSLAGTMDEQFF
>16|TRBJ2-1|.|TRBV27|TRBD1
TGTGCCAGCAGTTTATTTGGACAGGGGGCAGGGAATGAGCAGTTCTTC
CASSLFGQGAGNEQFF
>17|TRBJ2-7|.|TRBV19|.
TGTGCCAGTAGTATATTTTATGGGACTGAGAGCTCCTACGAGCAGTACTTC
CASSIFYGTESSYEQYF
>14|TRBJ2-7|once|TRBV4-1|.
TGCGCCAGCAGCCAAGGGTCGGGAGACTACGAGCAGTACTTC
CASSQGSGDYEQYF
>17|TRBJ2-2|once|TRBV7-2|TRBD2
TGTGCCAGCAGCTTAATGCTAGCGGGAGGGAACACCGGGGAGCTGTTTTTT
CASSLMLAGGNTGELFF
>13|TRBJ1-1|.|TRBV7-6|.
TGTGCCAGCAGCCACCACCCGGAGACTGAAGCTTTCTTT
CASSHHPETEAFF
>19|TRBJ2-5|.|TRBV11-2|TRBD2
TGTGCCAGCAGCTTAGATTGGTGGGCGCTAGCGGGAGCGGGGGAGACCCAGTACTTC
CASSLDWWALAGAGETQYF
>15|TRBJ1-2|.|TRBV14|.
TGTGCCAGCAGCCAAGCCGTGTCAGGGCCCTATGGCTACACCTTC
CASSQAVSGPYGYTF
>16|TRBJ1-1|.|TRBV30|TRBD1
TGTGCCTGGAGTGACCTACAGGGGCCCGGGAACACTGAAGCTTTCTTT
CAWSDLQGPGNTEAFF
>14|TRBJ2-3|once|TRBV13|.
TGTGCCAGCAGCTTAGGGGCAGGGGCAGATACGCAGTATTTT
CASSLGAGADTQYF
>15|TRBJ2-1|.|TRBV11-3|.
TGTGCCAGCAGCTTAAGCCGCTTTGGGGCCAATGAGCAGTTCTTC
CASSLSRFGANEQFF
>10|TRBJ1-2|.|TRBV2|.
TGTGCCAGCCGGACACTAGGCTACACCTTC
CASRTLGYTF
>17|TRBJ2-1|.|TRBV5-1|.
TGCGCCAGCAGCCCGTATCTATCGGGAGTTAAGAGGCATGAGCAGTTCTTC
CASSPYLSGVKRHEQFF
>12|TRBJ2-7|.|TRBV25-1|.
TGTGCCAGCAGTGAATCGGGGGTCGAGCAGTACTTC
CASSESGVEQYF